The next 8 T cell receptor beta chains were all read from a single sample in a study of blood T cell repertoires in COVID-19. Repertoires were generated with immunoSEQ multiplex PCR, while TCRdb's copy carries only in-frame clones and drops some. The sample has 150,000 to 200,000 clones; 84% are singletons. Sequenced material: PBMCs or T cells enriched from blood (not recorded which). The source is a man in his fifties who had recovered from COVID-19.

Comment on this clone: A much larger clonotype is one base distant, so this may be a read error. J is TRBJ2-3 and V is TRBV7-9, with 8 bases matching TRBD2. V gave up 5 bases and J gave up 0 bases; unmatched junction bases: 13. There are 18 residues in the CDR3. Per the germline V gene, CDR1 is SEHNR and CDR2 is FQNEAQ (reference sequence). CDR3 residues: CASSDEKRGLFSTDTQYF. CDR3 nucleotide sequence: TGTGCCAGCAGCGACGAGAAGCGGGGGTTATTTAGCACAGATACGCAGTATTTT. The full variable domain, with the rest looked up from reference TRBV7-9 and TRBJ2-3, is DTGVSQNPRHKITKRGQNVTFRCDPISEHNRLYWYRQTLGQGPEFLTYFQNEAQLEKSRLLSDRFSAERPKGSFSTLEIQRTEQGDSAMYLCASSDEKRGLFSTDTQYFGPGTRLTVL.

The chain joins TRBV27 to TRBJ2-2; D might be TRBD1 (6 bases). CDR3 length: 20 amino acids. Between the trimmed V and J ends, which lost 4 bases and 0 bases, there was a span of 24 bases. CDR1 is MNHEY, CDR2 SMNVEV, per germline (reference sequence). Here the CDR3 reads CASSSLTQWTALSNTGELFF. CDR3 coding DNA: TGTGCCAGCAGTTCCCTCACTCAATGGACAGCACTTTCGAACACCGGGGAGCTGTTTTTT.

V gene TRBV15 combines with J gene TRBJ1-3; TRBD1 aligns across 9 bases. Germline V gives CDR1 LNHNV, CDR2 YYDKDF (reference sequence). J lost 4 bases, V lost 3 bases, and 7 bases had no gene match. This CDR3 is built from 16 residues. This CDR3 reads CATSRDRGNPGNTIYF. The CDR3 region has the DNA TGTGCCACCAGCAGGGACAGGGGAAATCCCGGAAACACCATATATTTT.

J is TRBJ1-5 and V is TRBV7-2; 7 nucleotides align to TRBD1. V shed 5 bases and J 3 bases; nucleotides not matched to a gene: 7. The CDR3 consists of 15 residues. CDR1 is SGHTA, CDR2 FQGNSA, per germline. CDR3 coding DNA: TGTGCCAGCAGCCTCGGGACAGCACTCAATCAGCCCCAGCATTTT. Its translation: CASSLGTALNQPQHF.

The chain is built from TRBV18 and TRBJ1-1, with TRBD1 matching over 10 bases. V lost 3 bases to trimming and J lost 10 bases; unmatched junction nucleotides: 11. This CDR3 is 15 amino acids long. Germline-derived CDR1 and CDR2 are KGHSH and LQKENI. CDR3 sequence: CASSPGTGALVLAFF. The CDR3 coding sequence is TGTGCCAGCTCACCCGGGACAGGGGCGTTGGTCCTAGCTTTCTTT.

The chain carries TRBV5-1 and TRBJ2-7, with a tentative D call TRBD1 (6 bases). Trimming shortened V by 4 bases and J by 2 bases, and 16 bases separated the two germline ends. Germline lookup yields CDR1 SGHRS and CDR2 YFSETQ. The CDR3 covers 15 residues. In nucleotides, the CDR3 is TGCGCCAGCAGCCGCTCACAGGGAGCGACCTACGAGCAGTACTTC. It encodes CASSRSQGATYEQYF. The whole variable domain, filled in from reference TRBV5-1 and TRBJ2-7, reads KAGVTQTPRYLIKTRGQQVTLSCSPISGHRSVSWYQQTPGQGLQFLFEYFSETQRNKGNFPGRFSGRQFSNSRSEMNVSTLELGDSALYLCASSRSQGATYEQYFGPGTRLTVT.

This chain links TRBV6-5 with TRBJ2-2; 11 bases fit TRBD2. CDR1 is MNHEY, CDR2 SVGAGI, per germline. Trimming cost V 6 bases and J 5 bases; bases outside gene matches: 5. The CDR3 sequence is 15 residues long. The CDR3 loop reads CASSLSGGATGELFF. The DNA for the CDR3 is TGTGCCAGCAGCCTTAGCGGGGGGGCGACCGGGGAGCTGTTTTTT.

The chain is built from TRBV7-9 and TRBJ2-3; 8 nucleotides align to TRBD2. CDR3 length: 15 residues. Germline V gene sequence: CDR1 SEHNR, CDR2 FQNEAQ (reference sequence). J was trimmed by 4 bases and V by 5 bases; bases with no gene match: 8. The CDR3 sequence is CASSVLPGGADTQYF. Here the CDR3 DNA reads TGTGCCAGCAGCGTCCTCCCGGGGGGGGCAGATACGCAGTATTTT.